This T cell receptor (beta chain) was sequenced for a study of PD-L1 blockade in urothelial cancer. Study-level information: Of 29 patients, some 25 were males with bladder-origin urothelial cancer. Peripheral blood specimens exhibited a median yield of about 150,000 T cells. Whole-study results and caveats: A below-median TCR clonality in blood before treatment predicted better survival.

What went into each PCR as a spike was synthetic TCR analog templates. Using immunoSEQ multiplex PCR, the repertoire was profiled, and TCRdb retains in-frame clones only, with some absent. In the table there are about 35,000 clones, roughly four fifths of which are singletons. Germline CDR1 reads SNHLY; CDR2 reads FYNNEI. V dropped 6 bases and J dropped 2 bases, with 14 bases sitting between them. This CDR3 contains 14 residues. The count of this clone is one. Its antigen remains unknown. Noted time point: pretreatment peripheral blood. The source is a man aged 55 to 70 with urothelial cancer. This rearrangement joins TRBV2 to TRBJ2-7; tentatively, D is TRBD2 (6 bases). The source was PBMCs, collected around atezolizumab (anti-PD-L1) treatment. The CDR3 region is CASREGLDTYEQYF. CDR3 coding DNA: TGTGCCAGCAGGGAGGGACTGGACACCTACGAGCAGTACTTC.